A selection of T cell receptor beta chains follows, all from one sample in a study of preoperative IRX-2 immunotherapy in early breast cancer. Using immunoSEQ multiplex PCR, the repertoire was profiled, and TCRdb retains in-frame clones only, with some absent. The sample lists 35,000 to 45,000 clones, 70% to 80% occurring once. Source: tumor tissue, taken after IRX-2 immunotherapy. Receptors originate from a human donor with breast cancer. Each CDR3 is given with its conserved first and last residue.

CDR3aa,j_gene,v_gene
CASRKQGRDQPQHF,TRBJ1-5,TRBV10-1
CASRAPTVMNTEAFF,TRBJ1-1,TRBV28
CASSPGPGANQPQHF,TRBJ1-5,TRBV6-8
CASRTGGTEAFF,TRBJ1-1,TRBV28
CASSPREAETQYF,TRBJ2-5,TRBV18
CASSMLGQGLYEQYF,TRBJ2-7,TRBV19
CASSDQNGGQQETQYF,TRBJ2-5,TRBV11-3
CASSPGRGGNTIYF,TRBJ1-3,TRBV18
CASVWDRGEAFF,TRBJ1-1,TRBV6-8
CASSFGGVVNTGELFF,TRBJ2-2,TRBV5-1
CASRVRLAGDEQFF,TRBJ2-1,TRBV6-7
CASSPRTSGSGEQFF,TRBJ2-1,TRBV19
CASSSHGQGREQYF,TRBJ2-7,TRBV28
CASSLEQGWDYGYTF,TRBJ1-2,TRBV11-3
CASSSGGSYEQYF,TRBJ2-7,TRBV28
CASSLGGQGYEQYF,TRBJ2-7,TRBV5-1
CASSRQAGKADTQYF,TRBJ2-3,TRBV18
CATTKDGAGGTRTGELFF,TRBJ2-2,TRBV6-8
CASSIGATNEKLFF,TRBJ1-4,TRBV19
CASSLGNRVGYGYTF,TRBJ1-2,TRBV11-3
CASSLVGDNYGYTF,TRBJ1-2,TRBV5-1
CATLQVKAGYNEQFF,TRBJ2-1,TRBV6-8
CASRTSGVNYEQYF,TRBJ2-7,TRBV28
CASSTGLGTSGRGEQFF,TRBJ2-1,TRBV7-1
CASRGASSYNEQFF,TRBJ2-1,TRBV5-1
CAISESDGSNQPQHF,TRBJ1-5,TRBV10-3
CAISAARGDEKLFF,TRBJ1-4,TRBV6-8
CASSYPGQTYGYTF,TRBJ1-2,TRBV28
CATSRARDRSNQPQHF,TRBJ1-5,TRBV15
CASSPLDLSGANVLTF,TRBJ2-6,TRBV18
CASSTGLVGTDTQYF,TRBJ2-3,TRBV11-3
CASRSLRASGGKPYEQYF,TRBJ2-7,TRBV12-2
CASSFRPAGETQYF,TRBJ2-5,TRBV11-3
CASSITVENTEAFF,TRBJ1-1,TRBV19
CASSIMGGAATYEQYF,TRBJ2-7,TRBV19
CASRPGLWAGELFF,TRBJ2-2,TRBV28
CASSLRSRGAGANVLTF,TRBJ2-6,TRBV6-8
CSVGFSGEKLFF,TRBJ1-4,TRBV29-1
CATAVSGSPYEQYF,TRBJ2-7,TRBV6-8
CASSRAGDLYGYTF,TRBJ1-2,TRBV19
CASSLELFSYNEQFF,TRBJ2-1,TRBV5-1
CASRSRQGTYEQYF,TRBJ2-7,TRBV6-8
CASSPNWGGGETQYF,TRBJ2-5,TRBV5-1
CASSYGGPSYEQYF,TRBJ2-7,TRBV11-3
CASSLEVRMGGEQYF,TRBJ2-7,TRBV5-1